The 3 T cell receptor beta chains below were found in one sample sequenced in a study of blood T cell repertoires in COVID-19. Clones were sequenced by immunoSEQ multiplex PCR, and TCRdb holds only the in-frame ones, with some missing. Found here are about 98,000 clones, around nine tenths of them singletons; the top ten hold less than 2%. The sample was peripheral blood. The receptors derive from a woman aged 45-65 years with COVID-19, enrolled during active disease.

V and J are TRBV12-5 and TRBJ2-1, with unresolved D. The CDR3 has 11 residues. Germline V gene lookup returns CDR1 LGHNT and CDR2 FRNRAP. Trimming took off 0 bases at V and 13 bases at J, with 7 bases between the two ends. Here the CDR3 DNA reads TGTGCTAGTGGTTTGGTACTTTCCCAGTTCTTC. Encoded protein: CASGLVLSQFF.

The chain carries TRBV5-1 and TRBJ2-5, with D tentatively TRBD1 (6 bases). V lost 4 bases and J 2 bases, leaving 18 bases between the germline ends. Germline-derived CDR1 and CDR2 are SGHRS and YFSETQ. This CDR3 region has 16 residues. Written as DNA, the CDR3 is TGCGCCAGCAGCCTGCTTCCAACAGGGTGGCAAGAGACCCAGTACTTC. Encoded protein: CASSLLPTGWQETQYF.

V gene TRBV21-1 combines with J gene TRBJ2-1; TRBD1 reflects the table's D call only, with no check against the DNA. TRBV21-1 is designated a pseudogene. The CDR3 runs 17 residues. CDR3 DNA: TGTGCCAGCAGCAAAGTTTATGGCACCAGCTCCTACAATGAGCAGTTCTTC. This encodes CASSKVYGTSSYNEQFF.